This T cell receptor beta chain is from a study of blood T cell repertoires in COVID-19. The CDR3 has 14 amino acids. The germline V gene has CDR1 SNHLY and CDR2 FYNNEI. V was trimmed by 10 bases and J by 0 bases, leaving 15 bases between them. This table comes from immunoSEQ multiplex PCR, and its TCRdb copy is limited to in-frame clones, with some not included. The profile shows about 440,000 clones, approximately 89% of them singletons. The sequence derives from a woman in her forties or fifties with COVID-19, enrolled during active disease. The sequencing sample was made of peripheral blood. This chain joins TRBV2 and TRBJ1-1; D gene ambiguous. The CDR3 DNA is TGTGCCACCATAGCGGAGGGCTTGAACACTGAAGCTTTCTTT. Its translation is CATIAEGLNTEAFF.